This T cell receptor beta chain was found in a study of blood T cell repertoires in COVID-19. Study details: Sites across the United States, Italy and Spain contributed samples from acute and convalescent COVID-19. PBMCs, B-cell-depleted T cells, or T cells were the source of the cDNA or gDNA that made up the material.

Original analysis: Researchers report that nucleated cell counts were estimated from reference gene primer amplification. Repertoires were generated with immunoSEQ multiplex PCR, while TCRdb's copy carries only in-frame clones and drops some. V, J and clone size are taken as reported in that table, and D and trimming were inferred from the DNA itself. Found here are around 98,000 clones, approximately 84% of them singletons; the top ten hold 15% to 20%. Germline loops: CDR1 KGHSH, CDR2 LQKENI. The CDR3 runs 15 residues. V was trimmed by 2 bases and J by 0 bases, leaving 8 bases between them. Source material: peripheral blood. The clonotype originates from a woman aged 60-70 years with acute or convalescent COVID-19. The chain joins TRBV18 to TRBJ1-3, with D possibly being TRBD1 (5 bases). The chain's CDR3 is CASSPGGLSGNTIYF. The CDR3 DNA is TGTGCCAGCTCACCAGGGGGACTCTCTGGAAACACCATATATTTT.